Following are 5 T cell receptor beta chains from one sample sequenced in a study of blood T cells in healthy people across ages. Primed by a sample-barcoded 5' primer and a J-beta primer mix, a second PCR proceeded for 7 to 11 cycles. One entry per CDR3 protein, called by TCRdb with MiXCR from the 5' RACE reads. The repertoire consists of 870,000 or so distinct CDR3 sequences, with about 30% occurring once and the leading ten covering 15% to 20%. Sequenced material: blood. All receptors come from an elderly woman in good health.

The V and J genes are TRBV7-9 and TRBJ2-2; D may match TRBD1 or TRBD2 (6 bases each). The CDR3 consists of 15 residues. Looked up from germline, CDR1 is SEHNR and CDR2 is FQNEAQ (reference sequence). V was cut by 2 bases and J by 6 bases, with 13 bases left in between. The CDR3 protein is CASSLTQGGAGELFF. In DNA, the CDR3 is TGTGCCAGCAGCTTAACACAGGGAGGCGCCGGGGAGCTGTTTTTT. The variable domain in full, with the rest retrieved from reference TRBV7-9 and TRBJ2-2, is DTGVSQNPRHKITKRGQNVTFRCDPISEHNRLYWYRQTLGQGPEFLTYFQNEAQLEKSRLLSDRFSAERPKGSFSTLEIQRTEQGDSAMYLCASSLTQGGAGELFFGEGSRLTVL.

A note on this clonotype: A read error may explain this, as a much larger clone is one base away. This chain links TRBV4-2 with TRBJ2-1; TRBD2 matches 8 bases. J was trimmed by 8 bases and V by 4 bases; bases with no gene match: 10. The germline CDR1 and CDR2 sequences are LGHNA and YNFKEQ. CDR3 size: 15 residues. The CDR3 spells CASSRRLATTDEQFF. As DNA, the CDR3 is TGTGCCAGCAGCCGCAGACTAGCGACTACGGATGAGCAGTTCTTC.

The chain employs TRBV5-1 and TRBJ2-5; no clear D. CDR3 length: 14 residues. Between the trimmed V and J ends, which lost 3 bases and 1 base, there was a span of 10 bases. Germline V gives CDR1 SGHRS, CDR2 YFSETQ. The CDR3 DNA reads TGCGCCAGCAGCTCCGGACCGTTCCAAGAGACCCAGTACTTC. Translated, it gives CASSSGPFQETQYF.

The J gene is TRBJ2-5, the V gene TRBV20-1; 9 positions agree with TRBD2. V trimming: 6 bases; J trimming: 2 bases; junction bases outside the gene matches: 7. CDR1 DFQATT and CDR2 SNEGSKA come from the germline V gene (reference sequence). CDR3 length: 14 amino acids. The CDR3 coding sequence is TGCAGTGCGCCGACTAGCGGAGATCAAGAGACCCAGTACTTC. Protein product: CSAPTSGDQETQYF.

This clonotype came up a few times. The V gene is TRBV18, the J gene TRBJ2-3; D is unclear. CDR1 KGHSH and CDR2 LQKENI come from the germline V gene. CDR3 size: 11 residues. The V and J ends lost 2 bases and 6 bases respectively, with 3 bases between them. Written as DNA, the CDR3 is TGTGCCAGCTCACCATGGGATACGCAGTATTTT. It encodes CASSPWDTQYF.